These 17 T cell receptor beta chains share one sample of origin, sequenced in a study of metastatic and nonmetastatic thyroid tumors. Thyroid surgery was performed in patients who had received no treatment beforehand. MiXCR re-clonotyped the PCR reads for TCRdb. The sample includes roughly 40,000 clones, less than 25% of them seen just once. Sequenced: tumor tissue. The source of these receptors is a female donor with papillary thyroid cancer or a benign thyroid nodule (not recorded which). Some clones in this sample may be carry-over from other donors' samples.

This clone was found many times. The CDR3 loop reads CASSIGPSGLYNEQFF. The CDR3 DNA reads TGTGCCAGTAGTATAGGTCCTAGCGGGTTGTACAATGAGCAGTTCTTC. The chain joins TRBV19 to TRBJ2-1, with 8 bases identical to TRBD2. The CDR3 is 16 amino acids. With 1 base clipped from V and 4 bases from J, the junction kept 6 bases outside the gene matches. Germline loops: CDR1 LNHDA, CDR2 SQIVND (reference sequence).

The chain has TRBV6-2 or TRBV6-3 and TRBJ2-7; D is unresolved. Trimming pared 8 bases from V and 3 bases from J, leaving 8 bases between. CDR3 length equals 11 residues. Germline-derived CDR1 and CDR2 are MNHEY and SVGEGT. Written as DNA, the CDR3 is TGTGCCAGCTGCCGGCTCTACGAGCAGTACTTC. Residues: CASCRLYEQYF.

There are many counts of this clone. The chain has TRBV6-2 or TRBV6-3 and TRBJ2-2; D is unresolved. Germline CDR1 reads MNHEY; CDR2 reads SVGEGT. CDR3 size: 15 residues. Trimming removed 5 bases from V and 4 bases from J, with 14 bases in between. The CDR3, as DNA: TGTGCCAGCAGTCTTCTTGGTGATACCACCGGGGAGCTGTTTTTT. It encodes CASSLLGDTTGELFF.

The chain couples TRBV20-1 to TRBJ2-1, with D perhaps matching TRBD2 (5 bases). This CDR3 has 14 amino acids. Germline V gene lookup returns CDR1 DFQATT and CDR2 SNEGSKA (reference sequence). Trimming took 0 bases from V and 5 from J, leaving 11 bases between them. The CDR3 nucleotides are TGCAGTGCTAGAGATGGGAGCGGTCACAATGAGCAGTTCTTC. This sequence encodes CSARDGSGHNEQFF.

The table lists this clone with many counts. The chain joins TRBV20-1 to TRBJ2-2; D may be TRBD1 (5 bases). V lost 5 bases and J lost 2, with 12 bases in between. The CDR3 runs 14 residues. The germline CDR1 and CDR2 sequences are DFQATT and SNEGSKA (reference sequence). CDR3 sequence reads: CSAGGRVNTGELFF. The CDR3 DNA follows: TGCAGTGCTGGTGGCAGGGTAAACACCGGGGAGCTGTTTTTT.

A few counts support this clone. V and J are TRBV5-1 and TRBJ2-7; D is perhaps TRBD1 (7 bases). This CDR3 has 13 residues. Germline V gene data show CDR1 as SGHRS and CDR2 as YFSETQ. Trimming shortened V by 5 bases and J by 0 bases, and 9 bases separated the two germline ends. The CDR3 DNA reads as TGCGCCAGCAGGGAGGGGGCCTCCTACGAGCAGTACTTC. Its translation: CASREGASYEQYF.

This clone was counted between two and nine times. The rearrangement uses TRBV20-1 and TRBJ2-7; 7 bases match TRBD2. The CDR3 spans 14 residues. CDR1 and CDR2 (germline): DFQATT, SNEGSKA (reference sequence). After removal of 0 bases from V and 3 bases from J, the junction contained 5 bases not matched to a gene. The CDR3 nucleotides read TGCAGTGCTAGAGATGGGGGGGAGGTCTACGAGCAGTACTTC. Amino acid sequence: CSARDGGEVYEQYF.

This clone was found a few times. The CDR3 loop reads CASSLAGFPTYEQYF. CDR3 coding DNA: TGTGCCAGCAGTTTAGCGGGGTTCCCTACCTACGAGCAGTACTTC. This chain links TRBV27 with TRBJ2-7, with a tentative D call TRBD2 (6 bases). V lost 2 bases, J lost 2 bases, and 13 bases lay in between. This CDR3 has 15 residues. From germline, CDR1 is MNHEY and CDR2 SMNVEV (reference sequence).

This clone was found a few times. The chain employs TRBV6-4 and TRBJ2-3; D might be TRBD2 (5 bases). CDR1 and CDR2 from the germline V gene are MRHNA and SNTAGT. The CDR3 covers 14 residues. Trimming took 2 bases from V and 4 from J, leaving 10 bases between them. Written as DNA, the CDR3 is TGTGCCAGCAGTGACGGAAAGGAGGCAGATACGCAGTATTTT. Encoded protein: CASSDGKEADTQYF.

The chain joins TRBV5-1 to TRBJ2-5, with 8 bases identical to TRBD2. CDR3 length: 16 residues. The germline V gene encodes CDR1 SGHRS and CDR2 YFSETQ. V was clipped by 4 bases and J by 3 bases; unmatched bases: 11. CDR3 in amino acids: CASSLPHGRVEETQYF. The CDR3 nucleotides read TGCGCCAGCAGCCTCCCCCACGGGAGGGTTGAAGAGACCCAGTACTTC.

The DNA for the CDR3 is TGTGCCAGCAGTGAAGCGTCCCTCGGGTGGATCAGGCCTAACTATGGCTACACCTTC. It yields the protein CASSEASLGWIRPNYGYTF. The rearrangement uses TRBV2 and TRBJ1-2; no firm D call. Germline values: CDR1 SNHLY, CDR2 FYNNEI. Deletions cut 0 bases from V and 0 bases from J, with 20 bases between. The CDR3 sequence is 19 residues long. Full variable domain (remainder filled in from reference TRBV2 and TRBJ1-2): EPEVTQTPSHQVTQMGQEVILRCVPISNHLYFYWYRQILGQKVEFLVSFYNNEISEKSEIFDDQFSVERPDGSNFTLKIRSTKLEDSAMYFCASSEASLGWIRPNYGYTFGSGTRLTVV.

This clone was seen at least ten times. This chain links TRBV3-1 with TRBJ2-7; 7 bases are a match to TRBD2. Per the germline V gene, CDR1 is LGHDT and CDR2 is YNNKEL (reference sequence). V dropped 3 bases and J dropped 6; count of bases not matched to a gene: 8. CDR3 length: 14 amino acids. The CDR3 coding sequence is TGTGCCAGCAGCCACGACGGGAGGCCCGTCGAGCAGTACTTC. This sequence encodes CASSHDGRPVEQYF.

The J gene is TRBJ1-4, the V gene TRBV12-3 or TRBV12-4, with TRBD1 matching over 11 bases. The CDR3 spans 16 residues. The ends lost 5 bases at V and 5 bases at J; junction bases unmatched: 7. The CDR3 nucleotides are TGTGCCAGCAGTAGGACAGGGGGCGCGACGAATGAAAAACTGTTTTTT. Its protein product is CASSRTGGATNEKLFF.

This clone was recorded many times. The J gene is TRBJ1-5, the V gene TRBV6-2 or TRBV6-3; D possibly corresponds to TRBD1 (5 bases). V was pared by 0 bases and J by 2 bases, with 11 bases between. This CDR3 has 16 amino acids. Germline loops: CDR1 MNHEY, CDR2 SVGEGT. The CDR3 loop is CASSYSVGVGNQPQHF. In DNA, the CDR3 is TGTGCCAGCAGTTACTCTGTGGGGGTGGGCAATCAGCCCCAGCATTTT.

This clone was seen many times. In DNA, the CDR3 is TGCAGCGTTGATAGGCAGGGGGCATATGGCTACACCTTC. Amino acid sequence: CSVDRQGAYGYTF. The rearrangement uses TRBV29-1 and TRBJ1-2; 8 nucleotides line up with TRBD1. The CDR3 consists of 13 residues. With 3 bases clipped from V and 5 bases from J, the junction kept 5 bases outside the gene matches. Germline V gene data show CDR1 as SQVTM and CDR2 as ANQGSEA.

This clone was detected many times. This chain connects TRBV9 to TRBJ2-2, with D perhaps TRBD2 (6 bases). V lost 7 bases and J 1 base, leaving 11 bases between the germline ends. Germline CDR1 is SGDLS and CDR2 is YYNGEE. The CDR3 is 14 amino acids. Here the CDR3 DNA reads TGTGCCAGCGCCCCGGGGGAGAACACCGGGGAGCTGTTTTTT. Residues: CASAPGENTGELFF.

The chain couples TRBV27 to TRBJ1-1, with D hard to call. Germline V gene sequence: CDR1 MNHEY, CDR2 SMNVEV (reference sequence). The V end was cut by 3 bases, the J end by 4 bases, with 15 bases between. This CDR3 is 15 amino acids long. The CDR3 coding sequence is TGTGCCAGCAGTTTGGAGGGAGGGAGGGTCACTGAAGCTTTCTTT. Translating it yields CASSLEGGRVTEAFF.